These 6 T cell receptor beta chains share one sample of origin, sequenced in a study of cytomegalovirus exposure and HLA in healthy donors. The PCR made use of 60 Vbeta and 13 Jbeta primers. Clones were read by immunoSEQ multiplex PCR, and TCRdb kept only the in-frame ones, dropping some. Of some 150,000 clones listed, around 79% are singletons. The specimen sequenced was PBMCs. The receptors originated from a woman aged 40 to 50 in good health and CMV-seropositive.

This clone was observed a single time. The chain is built from TRBV2 and TRBJ2-1; 11 bases are a match to TRBD2. V trimming: 4 bases; J trimming: 5 bases; junction bases outside the gene matches: 1. Germline lookup yields CDR1 SNHLY and CDR2 FYNNEI. There are 14 residues in the CDR3. The DNA for the CDR3 is TGTGCCAGCAGTGCTAGCGGGGGGCACAATGAGCAGTTCTTC. It yields the protein CASSASGGHNEQFF.

This chain uses TRBV5-6 with TRBJ2-1; the D gene is possibly TRBD2 (5 bases). CDR1 SGHDT and CDR2 YYEEEE come from the germline V gene. V lost 2 bases and J 10 bases, leaving 13 bases between the germline ends. The CDR3 has 13 amino acids. The CDR3 protein is CASSFLGQREQFF. Here the CDR3 DNA reads TGTGCCAGCAGCTTTTTAGGGCAGCGGGAGCAGTTCTTC. The full variable domain, rest sourced from reference TRBV5-6 and TRBJ2-1, is DAGVTQSPTHLIKTRGQQVTLRCSPKSGHDTVSWYQQALGQGPQFIFQYYEEEERQRGNFPDRFSGHQFPNYSSELNVNALLLGDSALYLCASSFLGQREQFFGPGTRLTVL.

This clone appeared a single time. This chain joins TRBV15 and TRBJ1-1; 7 bases are shared with TRBD1. Unmatched junction bases numbered 5, after V lost 4 bases and J lost 0 bases. CDR3 size: 15 residues. Per the germline V gene, CDR1 is LNHNV and CDR2 is YYDKDF (reference sequence). CDR3 in amino acids: CATSTRQGLNTEAFF. The CDR3 region has the DNA TGTGCCACCAGCACCCGACAGGGATTGAACACTGAAGCTTTCTTT.

The chain uses TRBV5-1 and TRBJ1-2; D is unresolved. The CDR3 is 13 residues long. CDR1 is SGHRS and CDR2 is YFSETQ in the germline V gene. V dropped 0 bases and J dropped 7 bases, with 10 bases sitting between them. The CDR3 sequence: CASSLAGVGGYTF. CDR3 nucleotides: TGCGCCAGCAGCTTGGCTGGAGTTGGTGGCTACACCTTC. Full variable domain (rest looked up from reference TRBV5-1 and TRBJ1-2): KAGVTQTPRYLIKTRGQQVTLSCSPISGHRSVSWYQQTPGQGLQFLFEYFSETQRNKGNFPGRFSGRQFSNSRSEMNVSTLELGDSALYLCASSLAGVGGYTFGSGTRLTVV.

This clone was counted a few times. The chain carries TRBV6-1 and TRBJ1-1; a weak D match, TRBD1 (5 bases). The CDR3 runs to 13 residues. Germline V gene data show CDR1 as MNHNS and CDR2 as SASEGT. With 3 bases removed from V and 9 bases from J, the gap between germline ends came to 14 bases. The CDR3 reads CASSEVPRAQAFF. The CDR3 DNA sequence: TGTGCCAGCAGTGAGGTGCCCAGGGCACAAGCTTTCTTT.

The chain employs TRBV7-9 and TRBJ1-1, with TRBD1 as a possible D gene (6 bases). Germline V gene sequence: CDR1 SEHNR, CDR2 FQNEAQ (reference sequence). The CDR3 loop spans 12 amino acids. V was shortened by 5 bases and J by 8 bases, with 12 bases between the two germline ends. The CDR3 here is CASSRETGEAFF. The DNA for the CDR3 is TGTGCCAGCAGCCGCGAGACAGGAGAAGCTTTCTTT.